The clone carrying this TCR beta chain appeared a single time. The antigen is undetermined. V shed 6 bases, J shed 7 bases, and the junction held 9 bases outside the gene matches. The CDR3 sequence is 14 residues long. The germline gives CDR1 MGHDK, CDR2 SYGVNS. The PCR used 60 Vbeta and 13 Jbeta primers. TCRdb keeps only in-frame clones here, not all; method: immunoSEQ multiplex PCR. Found here are under 200,000 clones, approximately 78% of them singletons; the top ten hold around 7.7%. The data originate from a study of cytomegalovirus exposure and HLA in healthy donors. In the study overall: Researchers found that approximately 85% of 398 genotyped donors fell within the Caucasian-associated ancestry cluster.

Study-wide findings and caveats: An analysis done earlier found most TCR beta V segments productive about 90% or about 30% of the time.

Sequencing input: PBMCs. The gene calls are TRBV25-1 and TRBJ1-2; 9 nucleotides agree with TRBD1. This clonotype was sampled from a woman younger than 45 in good health and CMV-seropositive. CDR3 in amino acids: CASSKGDRAGGYTF. The CDR3 DNA sequence: TGTGCCAGCAGCAAGGGGGACAGGGCTGGTGGCTACACCTTC.